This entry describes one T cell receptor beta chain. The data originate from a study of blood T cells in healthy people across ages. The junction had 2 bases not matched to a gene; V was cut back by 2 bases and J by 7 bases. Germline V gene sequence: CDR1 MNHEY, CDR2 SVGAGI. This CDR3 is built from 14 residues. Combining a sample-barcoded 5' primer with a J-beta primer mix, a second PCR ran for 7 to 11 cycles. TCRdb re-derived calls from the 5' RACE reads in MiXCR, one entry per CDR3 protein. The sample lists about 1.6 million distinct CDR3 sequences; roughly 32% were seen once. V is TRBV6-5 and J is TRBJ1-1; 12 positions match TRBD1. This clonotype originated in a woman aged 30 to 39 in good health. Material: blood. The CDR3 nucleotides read TGTGCCAGCAGTTACGGGACAGGGGGCATTGAAGCTTTCTTT. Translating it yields CASSYGTGGIEAFF.